The subject of this entry is one T cell receptor (beta chain). What this receptor recognizes is not known. No base quality information exists; no much larger clone differs at one position. The CDR3 measures 12 amino acids from cysteine to phenylalanine. The sequence is cut down to CDR3 DNA, 36 bases in frame from base 1. Taken from the germline V gene (reference sequence), the CDR1 and CDR2 loops are LNHDA and SQIVND. V drops 8 bases and J drops 3 bases, leaving 11 bases in between. The sample belongs to a study of CD8 T cells in Susac syndrome (dated by TCRdb to between 2018 and 2021). At the level of the whole study: Whether CD8+ T cell activation and differentiation in Susac syndrome was antigen driven was tested using repertoire sequencing. CD8+ T cell repertoire clonality was compared between fewer than 13 healthy donors, approximately 14 Susac syndrome patients and 15 multiple sclerosis patients. General conclusions and limits of the study: The number of individuals in the TCR sequencing and HLA analysis was acknowledged as relatively small.

RNA was extracted with the RNeasy kit and roughly 0.5 to 1 ug was reverse transcribed using random hexamers. TCR beta CDR3 regions were amplified with the immunoSEQ multiplex PCR assay covering 54 Vbeta and 13 Jbeta segments. To correct PCR amplification bias, a synthetic template baseline was used for both primer optimization and computational correction. The paper's processing steps were these. Only productive sequences were kept, with reads annotated to V, D and J genes according to IMGT and analyzed in immunoSEQ Analyzer. Clonality was calculated as one minus the Shannon entropy normalized by log2 of the number of productive unique sequences. For each patient and control, public and private clones were evaluated within the 100 most prevalent clones. Susac-specific clones were defined as absent from healthy and MS cohorts, around 970 published viral clones and other ImmuneACCESS disease sequences. The public reads were reprocessed in TCRdb via fastp at Q25 and MiXCR, keeping in-frame beta chains. All rows with the same CDR3 protein become a single entry with the most common DNA and genes. V and J calls and clone size were set by TCRdb, not the authors. This sample is represented by about 80,000 distinct CDR3 sequences; about 94% of them were singletons. Roughly 0.26% of the sample belongs to the ten largest clones.

Peripheral blood CD8+ and CD4+ T cells from healthy donors, Susac syndrome patients and multiple sclerosis patients were profiled by high-throughput TCR beta sequencing. Healthy donors were age- and sex-matched controls. Bulk CD8+ and CD4+ T cells were purified by magnetic negative isolation, while CD8+ TEMRA cells were enriched using FACS. Blood was collected in EDTA tubes and processed within 24 hours, with PBMCs isolated through density gradient centrifugation. PBMCs intended for TCR sequencing were frozen in liquid nitrogen and were later thawed in a 37 degrees C water bath. The sorted or isolated CD4+, CD8+ and CD8+ TEMRA cells had a purity of 90% or higher.

The chain couples TRBV19 to TRBJ2-7; TRBD1 is possibly the D segment (5 matching bases). Sequencing was carried out using CD8+ T cells from PBMCs. The clonotype comes from a human donor in good health. The DNA sequence reads TGTGCCAGTGGAGTGACAGTCTACGAGCAGTACTTC. Its amino acids are CASGVTVYEQYF.